One and the same sample provided the 10 T cell receptor beta chains below, sequenced in a study of technical replicates of blood from a handful of donors. Assay: immunoSEQ multiplex PCR; the TCRdb copy retains only in-frame clones and omits some. The data hold about 81,000 clones, with roughly 96% observed a single time. Material: T cells isolated from PBMCs. The receptors shown here come from a human donor in good health.

The chain employs TRBV5-1 and TRBJ2-1; 7 bases map to TRBD1. Germline-derived CDR1 and CDR2 are SGHRS and YFSETQ. After removal of 4 bases from V and 2 bases from J, the junction contained 15 bases not matched to a gene. This CDR3 comprises 18 residues. This chain's CDR3 is CASSPPPRDSKAYNEQFF. The DNA for the CDR3 is TGCGCCAGCAGCCCCCCCCCGAGGGACAGTAAAGCCTACAATGAGCAGTTCTTC.

The chain uses TRBV28 and TRBJ2-7; TRBD2 matches 9 bases. This CDR3 has 16 residues. The V gene end was trimmed by 7 bases and the J gene end by 0 bases; junction bases not matched to a gene: 10. The V gene's germline CDR1 is MDHEN and CDR2 SYDVKM. CDR3 DNA: TGTGCCAGCACACTATCTAGCGGGGCGGGCTCCTACGAGCAGTACTTC. Residues: CASTLSSGAGSYEQYF.

The rearrangement links TRBV6-5 to TRBJ2-1; a possible D gene is TRBD1 (6 bases). Germline V gives CDR1 MNHEY, CDR2 SVGAGI. The length of the CDR3 is 14 residues. Trimming took off 7 bases at V and 1 base at J, with 11 bases between the two ends. CDR3 residues: CASTSRGSYNEQFF. CDR3 sequence (DNA): TGTGCCAGCACCTCAAGGGGGTCCTACAATGAGCAGTTCTTC.

This clone was observed a single time. This rearrangement joins TRBV28 to TRBJ2-3; D might be TRBD2 (6 bases). CDR1 and CDR2 (germline): MDHEN, SYDVKM. The CDR3 extends over 14 amino acids. Trimming cost V 3 bases and J 4 bases, with 11 bases left between them. The CDR3 nucleotides read TGTGCCAGCAGTTTTCGGGGGAGGCCAGATACGCAGTATTTT. Translation: CASSFRGRPDTQYF.

The V and J genes are TRBV28 and TRBJ2-1, with D tentatively TRBD2 (6 bases). This CDR3 is built from 16 residues. Trimming took 4 bases from V and 3 from J, leaving 16 bases between them. Germline V CDR1 and CDR2: MDHEN, SYDVKM. The CDR3: CASSSFSGTGYNEQFF. As DNA, the CDR3 is TGTGCCAGCAGTTCATTCTCCGGGACTGGCTACAATGAGCAGTTCTTC.

The rearrangement uses TRBV4-1 and TRBJ2-5; D is uncertain. The CDR3 totals 14 residues. V dropped 1 base and J dropped 5 bases, with 11 bases sitting between them. Germline V CDR1 and CDR2: MGHRA, YSYEKL. The chain's CDR3 is CASSQVLLRETQYF. CDR3 in DNA: TGCGCCAGCAGCCAAGTGTTGCTTCGGGAGACCCAGTACTTC.

The genes are TRBV19 and TRBJ1-1, with 12 positions matching TRBD1. The CDR3 length is 16 residues. With V trimmed by 7 bases and J by 5 bases, 11 bases remained unmatched. Germline CDR1 is LNHDA and CDR2 is SQIVND (reference sequence). CDR3 amino acids: CASKGQGARMRTEAFF. The CDR3 DNA reads as TGTGCCAGTAAGGGACAGGGGGCCCGGATGAGGACTGAAGCTTTCTTT.

This chain links TRBV4-1 with TRBJ1-4, with 9 bases aligning to TRBD1. Trimming took 0 bases from V and 5 from J; bases not matched to a gene: 7. This CDR3 is built from 17 residues. Per germline, CDR1 MGHRA and CDR2 YSYEKL. CDR3 in amino acids: CASSQDWGQGYNEKLFF. CDR3 in DNA: TGCGCCAGCAGCCAAGATTGGGGACAGGGTTACAATGAAAAACTGTTTTTT.

The CDR3 reads CASSISTGFSRLNYGYTF. Written as DNA, the CDR3 is TGTGCCAGCAGCATCTCCACGGGATTTTCAAGACTTAACTATGGCTACACCTTC. The chain carries TRBV11-2 and TRBJ1-2; D is unclear. Germline lookup yields CDR1 SGHAT and CDR2 FQNNGV. The CDR3 loop spans 18 amino acids. The V gene lost 5 bases and the J gene lost 1 base, with 23 bases spanning the gap.

The chain is built from TRBV6-1 and TRBJ1-5; D unresolved. Trimming removed 4 bases at V and 4 bases at J, with 2 bases between. The CDR3 extends over 11 amino acids. Per germline, CDR1 MNHNS and CDR2 SASEGT. The CDR3 coding sequence is TGTGCCAGCAGTGCAAATCAGCCCCAGCATTTT. Amino acids: CASSANQPQHF.